The 32 T cell receptor beta chains in this list originate from one sample, sequenced in a study of cytomegalovirus exposure and HLA in healthy donors. PCR primers comprised 60 Vbeta and 13 Jbeta primers. Clones were read by immunoSEQ multiplex PCR, and TCRdb kept only the in-frame ones, dropping some. Here the sample spans over 95,000 clones, roughly three quarters being singletons. Sequenced material: PBMCs. Receptors were obtained from a man aged 35-49 years in good health and CMV-seronegative.

The V and J genes are TRBV2 and TRBJ1-2, with 7 bases fitting TRBD1. The CDR3 is 14 residues long. Germline V gene lookup returns CDR1 SNHLY and CDR2 FYNNEI. The junction had 3 bases not matched to a gene; V was cut back by 4 bases and J by 1 base. CDR3 in DNA: TGTGCCAGCAGTGGGACAGGCTTTAACTATGGCTACACCTTC. Translating it yields CASSGTGFNYGYTF.

This clone appeared a single time. The J gene is TRBJ2-2, the V gene TRBV4-1; 7 nucleotides line up with TRBD2. CDR1 is MGHRA and CDR2 is YSYEKL in the germline V gene. J gave up 5 bases and V 8 bases, and 11 bases lay outside the gene matches. The CDR3 totals 15 residues. The DNA of the CDR3 is TGCGCCAGCGGGGGTGGGGGGGAAGGGACCGGGGAGCTGTTTTTT. It codes for CASGGGGEGTGELFF.

The CDR3 here is CSVEVGGLADHEPYAGDTQYF. CDR3 nucleotide sequence: TGCAGCGTTGAAGTGGGAGGACTAGCGGACCACGAACCCTACGCCGGGGATACGCAGTATTTT. This chain joins TRBV29-1 and TRBJ2-3; 10 nucleotides align to TRBD2. J gave up 6 bases and V 1 base, and 25 bases lay outside the gene matches. CDR3 length: 21 residues. Germline CDR1 is SQVTM and CDR2 is ANQGSEA.

The chain is built from TRBV27 and TRBJ2-3; TRBD1 agrees at 8 bases. The CDR3 is 15 residues long. V was pared by 0 bases and J by 3 bases, with 2 bases of the junction left unmatched. Germline V gives CDR1 MNHEY, CDR2 SMNVEV (reference sequence). The CDR3 region has the DNA TGTGCCAGCAGTTTATCCGGGACAGGTACAGATACGCAGTATTTT. Translating it yields CASSLSGTGTDTQYF.

The chain couples TRBV4-1 to TRBJ1-6, with 9 bases that match TRBD1. The CDR3 spans 18 residues. V lost 0 bases to trimming and J lost 4 bases; unmatched junction nucleotides: 7. Per germline, CDR1 MGHRA and CDR2 YSYEKL. The CDR3 region has the DNA TGCGCCAGCAGCCAAGAGGCGGGGACAGGGATTTATAATTCACCCCTCCACTTT. Its protein is CASSQEAGTGIYNSPLHF.

The chain couples TRBV9 to TRBJ2-1; TRBD1 matches at 8 bases. Trimming removed 4 bases from V and 2 bases from J; junction bases left unmatched: 5. The V gene's germline CDR1 is SGDLS and CDR2 YYNGEE. This CDR3 contains 15 residues. Here the CDR3 reads CASSSLTGAYNEQFF. The CDR3 DNA reads as TGTGCCAGCAGCTCACTGACAGGGGCCTACAATGAGCAGTTCTTC.

V usage is TRBV4-3 and J usage is TRBJ2-7; 9 bases fit TRBD1. Germline-derived CDR1 and CDR2 are LGHNA and YSLEER. The length of the CDR3 is 16 residues. V lost 0 bases and J lost 1; bases outside the gene matches: 4. The CDR3 loop reads CASSQDIGQGSYEQYF. CDR3 in DNA: TGCGCCAGCAGCCAAGATATTGGACAGGGGTCCTACGAGCAGTACTTC.

This clone was recorded only once. This chain connects TRBV28 to TRBJ1-1, with a tentative D call TRBD1 (5 bases). The CDR3 covers 12 residues. V was trimmed by 5 bases and J by 11 bases, leaving 15 bases between them. Per the germline V gene, CDR1 is MDHEN and CDR2 is SYDVKM. CDR3 sequence: CASSRGGVGAFF. Here the CDR3 DNA reads TGTGCCAGCAGTCGTGGGGGGGTCGGGGCTTTCTTT. The entire variable domain, with the rest obtained from reference TRBV28 and TRBJ1-1, is as follows: DVKVTQSSRYLVKRTGEKVFLECVQDMDHENMFWYRQDPGLGLRLIYFSYDVKMKEKGDIPEGYSVSREKKERFSLILESASTNQTSMYLCASSRGGVGAFFGQGTRLTVV.

The J gene is TRBJ2-2, the V gene TRBV7-8, with a tentative D call TRBD2 (5 bases). CDR3 length equals 17 residues. The V gene lost 4 bases and the J gene lost 0 bases, with 15 bases spanning the gap. Germline V gives CDR1 SGHVS, CDR2 FQNEAQ. The CDR3 loop is CASSYPRVGTNTGELFF. The CDR3 DNA reads as TGTGCCAGCAGCTACCCGAGGGTGGGCACGAACACCGGGGAGCTGTTTTTT.

J is TRBJ2-1 and V is TRBV29-1; 8 bases are a match to TRBD1. This CDR3 contains 13 residues. The V gene end was trimmed by 0 bases and the J gene end by 10 bases; junction bases not matched to a gene: 5. Germline-derived CDR1 and CDR2 are SQVTM and ANQGSEA. CDR3: CSVEDRQGMEQFF. DNA for the CDR3: TGCAGCGTTGAAGACCGACAGGGGATGGAGCAGTTCTTC.

The V and J genes are TRBV7-2 and TRBJ1-6; weak D call: TRBD1 (5 bases). The ends were cut back, 7 bases at V and 13 bases at J, with 17 bases in the middle. The CDR3 covers 13 residues. The germline CDR1 and CDR2 sequences are SGHTA and FQGNSA. The chain's CDR3 is CASTRTRVSPLHF. For the CDR3, the DNA is TGTGCCAGCACCCGAACCAGGGTTTCCCCCCTCCACTTT.

This clone occurred once. The chain uses TRBV13 and TRBJ2-7; 8 bases match TRBD2. Unmatched junction bases numbered 7, after V lost 4 bases and J lost 5 bases. This CDR3 region has 14 residues. Germline loops: CDR1 PRHDT, CDR2 FYEKMQ (reference sequence). The CDR3 here is CASSSLAGRDEQYF. The CDR3 DNA follows: TGTGCCAGCAGCTCCTTAGCGGGAAGGGACGAGCAGTACTTC.

The chain carries TRBV6-5 and TRBJ2-7, with 9 bases aligning to TRBD1. Germline loops: CDR1 MNHEY, CDR2 SVGAGI. The CDR3 runs 15 residues. V was pared by 0 bases and J by 6 bases, with 6 bases of the junction left unmatched. The CDR3 region has the DNA TGTGCCAGCAGTTACTCAACAGGGGGCCGGGGCGAGCAGTACTTC. Its protein product is CASSYSTGGRGEQYF.

The chain joins TRBV9 to TRBJ1-3; possible D gene TRBD1, 5 bases. The CDR3 length is 16 residues. The ends were cut back, 2 bases at V and 3 bases at J, with 15 bases in the middle. The V gene's germline CDR1 is SGDLS and CDR2 YYNGEE. The CDR3 bases are TGTGCCAGCAGCGTCGGTTTGGGGCTTGGTGGAAACACCATATATTTT. Protein: CASSVGLGLGGNTIYF.

The chain carries TRBV5-4 and TRBJ2-1, with 8 bases fitting TRBD2. V was clipped by 4 bases and J by 12 bases; unmatched bases: 15. CDR3 length: 15 residues. Germline V gene lookup returns CDR1 SGHNT and CDR2 YYREEE (reference sequence). The CDR3 region is CASSPTREILAGQFF. The DNA for the CDR3 is TGTGCCAGCAGCCCGACTAGGGAAATCCTAGCGGGGCAGTTCTTC.

The gene calls are TRBV15 and TRBJ1-1; D remains unclear. The germline gives CDR1 LNHNV, CDR2 YYDKDF (reference sequence). The CDR3 runs 15 residues. Trimming removed 0 bases at V and 5 bases at J, with 13 bases between. This chain's CDR3 is CATSRDRRGGTEAFF. The CDR3, as DNA: TGTGCCACCAGCAGAGATCGTCGAGGCGGTACTGAAGCTTTCTTT.

V usage is TRBV30 and J usage is TRBJ1-6, with TRBD1 matching 9 bases. Losses at the gene ends were 3 bases for V and 1 base for J; bases not matched to a gene: 1. This CDR3 is built from 15 residues. Germline V CDR1 and CDR2: GTSNPN, SVGIG (reference sequence). The CDR3 DNA sequence: TGTGCCTGGAGGACAGGGGGATCCTATAATTCACCCCTCCACTTT. Its protein product is CAWRTGGSYNSPLHF.

This clone was recorded a few times. This sequence joins TRBV5-1 and TRBJ1-2; 9 nucleotides match TRBD1. The CDR3 is made up of 15 amino acids. Germline lookup yields CDR1 SGHRS and CDR2 YFSETQ. With 4 bases clipped from V and 5 bases from J, the junction kept 9 bases outside the gene matches. CDR3 bases: TGCGCCAGCAGCAAGACACAGGGGGCGCGGTATGGCTACACCTTC. This gives the protein CASSKTQGARYGYTF.

The chain combines TRBV4-3 with TRBJ2-7; 8 nucleotides align to TRBD1. Germline trimming cut 0 bases from V and 0 bases from J; bases unmatched to any gene: 7. This CDR3 region has 17 residues. Germline V gives CDR1 LGHNA, CDR2 YSLEER. CDR3: CASSQDAAGGFSYEQYF. CDR3 in DNA: TGCGCCAGCAGCCAAGATGCGGCAGGGGGCTTCTCCTACGAGCAGTACTTC.

This rearrangement joins TRBV6-5 to TRBJ1-2, with D possibly TRBD1 on 6 matching bases. V was cut by 7 bases and J by 6 bases, with 18 bases left in between. CDR1 and CDR2 (germline): MNHEY, SVGAGI. The CDR3 sequence is 14 residues long. CDR3 region: CASTFTQGLDGYTF. CDR3 bases: TGTGCCAGCACCTTTACACAGGGTCTGGATGGCTACACCTTC.

This clone has only a few counts. The rearrangement links TRBV28 to TRBJ1-2; weak D call: TRBD1 (6 bases). This CDR3 spans 12 amino acids. Germline V CDR1 and CDR2: MDHEN, SYDVKM. Trimming stripped 4 bases from V and 8 bases from J, with 11 bases between. CDR3 in amino acids: CASSYRTDGYTF. The DNA for the CDR3 is TGTGCCAGCAGTTACAGGACAGACGGCTACACCTTC.

The genes are TRBV20-1 and TRBJ1-1; perhaps TRBD1 as D (6 bases). Germline V lookup: CDR1 DFQATT, CDR2 SNEGSKA (reference sequence). The germline V and J ends were trimmed by 6 bases and 5 bases, with 10 bases remaining between them. This CDR3 contains 11 residues. CDR3 nucleotide sequence: TGCAGTGCAACGGGACAAACTGAAGCTTTCTTT. The encoded protein is CSATGQTEAFF.

The V call is TRBV21-1, the J call TRBJ1-6. TRBV21-1 is described as a pseudogene. The length of the CDR3 is 13 residues. CDR3 amino acids: CASSKGGGSPLHF. The CDR3 DNA reads TGTGCCAGCAGCAAAGGGGGGGGTTCCCCCCTCCACTTT.

The chain links TRBV7-8 to TRBJ1-3; no definite D call. This CDR3 contains 14 residues. Between the trimmed V and J ends, which lost 1 base and 6 bases, there was a span of 10 bases. CDR1 and CDR2 (germline): SGHVS, FQNEAQ. CDR3 DNA: TGTGCCAGCAGCTTAGACGGCCGGGAAAACACCATATATTTT. Translated: CASSLDGRENTIYF.

J is TRBJ1-4 and V is TRBV27; possible D gene TRBD1, 5 bases. Between the trimmed V and J ends, which lost 1 base and 4 bases, there was a span of 7 bases. CDR3 size: 14 residues. The germline V gene encodes CDR1 MNHEY and CDR2 SMNVEV (reference sequence). The CDR3 loop is CASSLLQDNEKLFF. CDR3 coding DNA: TGTGCCAGCAGTTTATTACAGGATAATGAAAAACTGTTTTTT.

As regards this clone: At one boundary the junction diverges from the germline segment, which might be a read error. The chain uses TRBV7-9 and TRBJ2-7; 8 nucleotides match TRBD1. The CDR3 loop spans 17 amino acids. Germline V gene data show CDR1 as SEHNR and CDR2 as FQNEAQ (reference sequence). In DNA, the CDR3 is TGTTCCAGCAGCTCGAATCCCAGGACAGGGTATTCTTACGAGCAGTACTTC. The encoded protein is CSSSSNPRTGYSYEQYF.

V gene TRBV6-5 combines with J gene TRBJ2-7, with 8 bases identical to TRBD1. V lost 7 bases, J lost 3 bases, and 8 bases stayed unmatched. Germline V lookup: CDR1 MNHEY, CDR2 SVGAGI. This CDR3 spans 14 amino acids. The CDR3 DNA reads TGTGCCAGCACCCACCGGGACAGGAGCTACGAGCAGTACTTC. It yields the protein CASTHRDRSYEQYF.

The chain employs TRBV7-2 and TRBJ2-7; a weak D match, TRBD2 (5 bases). The length of the CDR3 is 17 residues. Per the germline V gene, CDR1 is SGHTA and CDR2 is FQGNSA. Trimming took 3 bases from V and 3 from J, leaving 21 bases between them. The CDR3 is CASSFNPTQPGIYEQYF. The CDR3 DNA is TGTGCCAGCAGCTTCAACCCCACACAGCCGGGGATCTACGAGCAGTACTTC.

This clone appeared once. V gene TRBV18 combines with J gene TRBJ2-7, with D possibly being TRBD1 (5 bases). The CDR3 runs to 17 residues. The ends were cut back, 3 bases at V and 0 bases at J, with 18 bases in the middle. The V gene's germline CDR1 is KGHSH and CDR2 LQKENI. CDR3 loop: CASSPYGQSKSSYEQYF. DNA of the CDR3: TGTGCCAGCTCACCTTACGGACAATCCAAGTCCTCCTACGAGCAGTACTTC.

The chain links TRBV5-1 to TRBJ1-2; possible D gene TRBD1, 5 bases. Trimming removed 3 bases from V and 4 bases from J, with 22 bases in between. Germline loops: CDR1 SGHRS, CDR2 YFSETQ. The CDR3 loop spans 17 amino acids. CDR3 coding DNA: TGCGCCAGCAGCTATAACGCTGCCGGGAGACAGTCCTATGGCTACACCTTC. Protein sequence: CASSYNAAGRQSYGYTF.

V gene TRBV7-6 combines with J gene TRBJ1-6; TRBD1 matches 9 bases. With V trimmed by 3 bases and J by 5 bases, 2 bases remained unmatched. Germline V gene data show CDR1 as SGHVS and CDR2 as FNYEAQ. The CDR3 has 15 residues. CDR3: CASSLRQGDNSPLHF. The DNA for the CDR3 is TGTGCCAGCAGCTTGAGACAGGGGGATAATTCACCCCTCCACTTT.

The chain employs TRBV29-1 and TRBJ2-3; 8 bases align to TRBD1. The CDR3 totals 14 residues. The germline V gene encodes CDR1 SQVTM and CDR2 ANQGSEA. Losses at the gene ends were 5 bases for V and 2 bases for J; bases not matched to a gene: 6. DNA for the CDR3: TGCAGCGTTCTTTTGGACAGGGTCACAGATACGCAGTATTTT. It codes for CSVLLDRVTDTQYF.